This T cell receptor beta chain appears in the sequencing data of a study of shared clonotypes between healthy human individuals. Study-wide points: Unshared clonotypes carried lower generation probabilities than those common to all four donors. Clonotype sharing across several donors was observed for about 5.5% of naive CD4 clonotypes.

Division of CD4+ cells produced a CD45RA+ naive subset and a CD45RA-negative memory subset. Each subset's genomic DNA was shared equally among a number of immunoSEQ plates. The repertoire was sequenced with immunoSEQ multiplex PCR; TCRdb's copy has only in-frame clones and lacks some. Here the sample spans millions of clones, approximately 92% being singletons. CDR1 is SGDLS, CDR2 YYNGEE, per germline. The CDR3 loop spans 14 amino acids. The germline V and J ends were trimmed by 0 bases and 5 bases, with 11 bases remaining between them. Details on this clone: Its antigen is still unknown.

The specimen was naive CD4+ T cells sorted from blood. Stated subset: CD45RA+ positively selected. The V gene is TRBV9, the J gene TRBJ1-1; TRBD1 is a possible D gene (5 bases). The receptor was derived from a young man in good health. The CDR3 is CASSVGPGRTEAFF. DNA for the CDR3: TGTGCCAGCAGCGTAGGTCCAGGGAGGACTGAAGCTTTCTTT.